A selection of T cell receptor beta chains follows, all from one sample in a study of blood T cell repertoires in COVID-19. Measured with immunoSEQ multiplex PCR; TCRdb has only the in-frame clones, and not every one. Counted here are 270,000 or so clones, 86% occurring once; the ten biggest clones make up approximately 3%. The sequencing input was peripheral blood. The receptors were sampled from a woman younger than 45 with active or convalescent COVID-19. CDR3s include the opening cysteine and the closing phenylalanine or tryptophan. A D gene is named only where the DNA matches it firmly. The size entry is marked missing in some rows and otherwise reads once, few, many or a size class.

clone_size j_call d_call v_call cdr3_nt cdr3_aa
once TRBJ2-2 TRBD2 TRBV7-9 TGTGCCAGCAGCCGACTAGCGGGGGCCCTCGGGGAGCTGTTTTTT CASSRLAGALGELFF
NA TRBJ1-1 NA TRBV9 TGTGCCAGCAGCGCCCAGGGAGGGAACACTGAAGCTTTCTTT CASSAQGGNTEAFF
NA TRBJ2-7 TRBD1 TRBV7-8 TGTGCCAGCAGCCCTGGGACAGGGGGCGGCGAGCAGTACTTC CASSPGTGGGEQYF
NA TRBJ2-7 TRBD1 TRBV7-2 TGTGCCAGCAGCCCTAGACAGGGCAACTACGAGCAGTACTTC CASSPRQGNYEQYF
once TRBJ2-3 TRBD2 TRBV18 TGTGCCAGCTCACCAATCCGGACTAGCGGGGGCCTGGCGGATACGCAGTATTTT CASSPIRTSGGLADTQYF
NA TRBJ2-2 NA TRBV3-1/TRBV3-2 TGTGCCAGCAGCCAAATGGGATTGGGGCACACCGGGGAGCTGTTTTTT CASSQMGLGHTGELFF
NA TRBJ1-2 NA TRBV18 TGTGCCAGCTCCCGAGAGCGGGGACGGAGTTATGGCTACACCTTC CASSRERGRSYGYTF
NA TRBJ1-2 TRBD1 TRBV28 TGTGCCAGCAGTCCAATCCCGACAGGGACTGGGGGCTACACCTTC CASSPIPTGTGGYTF
NA TRBJ1-2 NA TRBV12-3/TRBV12-4 TGTGCCAGCAGCCCAGCCCGCCGGAGTGGCTACACCTTC CASSPARRSGYTF
NA TRBJ2-5 TRBD2 TRBV7-2 TGTGCCAGCAGCGCTGGACTAGCGGGGGGTCGAGAGACCCAGTACTTC CASSAGLAGGRETQYF